One and the same sample provided the 26 T cell receptor beta chains below, sequenced in a study of T-cell memory formation after mild COVID-19 (dated by TCRdb to the early 2020s). Library prep was done by 5' RACE. The listed sequencing device is Illumina NovaSeq 6000. The public reads were reprocessed in TCRdb via fastp at Q25 and MiXCR, keeping in-frame beta chains. Merged by CDR3 protein, the rows form single entries marked with the most common genes and DNA. The sample profile shows 300,000 to 350,000 distinct CDR3 sequences; roughly an eighth of them were found once. The ten biggest clones cover over 20% of the sample. Sequencing input: PBMCs or a T cell subset sorted from them (not recorded which). Source of these receptors: a man between 18 and 35 years old who had mild COVID-19 (a few samples of this study predate the infection). The sample titles of this study are shuffled in the database, so cell type and time point are left out; the donor was told from shared clones.

This clonotype was detected only a few times. V gene TRBV5-1 combines with J gene TRBJ2-3; D possibly corresponds to TRBD1 (5 bases). The V and J ends lost 8 bases and 1 base respectively, with 14 bases between them. There are 14 residues in the CDR3. Germline V gene data show CDR1 as SGHRS and CDR2 as YFSETQ. In nucleotides, the CDR3 is TGCGCCAGTAAACCAGGGTTGGGCACAGATACGCAGTATTTT. Amino acids: CASKPGLGTDTQYF.

The chain couples TRBV7-9 to TRBJ1-1; D ambiguous. V lost 5 bases and J 0 bases, leaving 22 bases between the germline ends. CDR1 is SEHNR and CDR2 is FQNEAQ in the germline V gene (reference sequence). The CDR3 extends over 18 amino acids. The CDR3 nucleotides read TGTGCCAGCAGCCCCGACGGGCACTGGGGAGAGGTGAACACTGAAGCTTTCTTT. Translating gives CASSPDGHWGEVNTEAFF.

V and J are TRBV11-2 and TRBJ2-6; D tentatively reads TRBD1 or TRBD2 (5 bases each). V was shortened by 8 bases and J by 0 bases, with 29 bases between the two germline ends. The CDR3 contains 21 residues. Germline values: CDR1 SGHAT, CDR2 FQNNGV. The DNA of the CDR3 is TGTGCCAGCCGCGGTTTCGTTTTTGGGAGACAGAAACGCTCTGGGGCCAACGTCCTGACTTTC. Translation gives CASRGFVFGRQKRSGANVLTF.

The gene calls are TRBV6-2 or TRBV6-3 and TRBJ2-7; 8 nucleotides match TRBD1. This CDR3 spans 14 amino acids. With 6 bases clipped from V and 4 bases from J, the junction kept 8 bases outside the gene matches. Germline values: CDR1 MNHEY, CDR2 SVGEGT. The CDR3 here is CASRGTGAPYEQYV. The CDR3 DNA reads as TGTGCCAGCAGGGGGACAGGAGCTCCTTACGAGCAGTACGTC.

The chain employs TRBV6-5 and TRBJ1-6, with D uncertain. V was pared by 2 bases and J by 9 bases, with 14 bases between. The CDR3 loop spans 15 amino acids. Per the germline V gene, CDR1 is MNHEY and CDR2 is SVGAGI. The CDR3 here is CASSYGPPESSPLHF. CDR3 DNA sequence: TGTGCCAGCAGTTACGGCCCCCCGGAGAGTTCACCCCTCCACTTT.

The gene calls are TRBV7-9 and TRBJ2-5; 7 bases align to TRBD1. Trimming took 2 bases from V and 5 from J; bases not matched to a gene: 8. The CDR3 sequence is 15 residues long. Germline CDR1 is SEHNR and CDR2 is FQNEAQ (reference sequence). The CDR3 nucleotides are TGTGCCAGCAGCTTAAAAGGGGGCCGGTTGGAGACCCAGTACTTC. Its translation: CASSLKGGRLETQYF.

The rearrangement links TRBV5-6 to TRBJ1-1; 8 bases align to TRBD1. Germline CDR1 is SGHDT and CDR2 is YYEEEE. The V and J ends lost 5 bases and 4 bases, in that order; junction bases with no gene match: 7. This CDR3 region has 14 residues. This chain's CDR3 is CASRRQGRLTEAFF. DNA of the CDR3: TGTGCCAGCAGGAGACAGGGGCGACTCACTGAAGCTTTCTTT.

This clonotype was counted ten times or more. In nucleotides, the CDR3 is TGCAGCGTTGGTGGGACGGACCAAGAGACCCAGTACTTC. Translated, it gives CSVGGTDQETQYF. The V and J genes are TRBV29-1 and TRBJ2-5; D may correspond to TRBD1 or TRBD2 (5 bases each). The CDR3 extends over 13 amino acids. Germline V gene data show CDR1 as SQVTM and CDR2 as ANQGSEA. With 4 bases removed from V and 0 bases from J, the gap between germline ends came to 9 bases.

This clonotype showed up many times. The V and J genes are TRBV2 and TRBJ2-7; D gene unclear. Germline V gene data show CDR1 as SNHLY and CDR2 as FYNNEI. Trimming took off 6 bases at V and 4 bases at J, with 7 bases between the two ends. This CDR3 spans 11 amino acids. In DNA, the CDR3 is TGTGCCAGCAGCGAAAATTACGAGCAGTACTTC. Protein: CASSENYEQYF.

This clonotype showed up just a few times. The rearrangement uses TRBV7-2 and TRBJ2-5; 11 positions agree with TRBD2. The ends lost 5 bases at V and 2 bases at J; junction bases unmatched: 4. The CDR3 is 15 amino acids. CDR1 is SGHTA and CDR2 is FQGNSA in the germline V gene. For the CDR3, the DNA is TGTGCCAGCAGCGCAACTAGCGGGGGACAAGAGACCCAGTACTTC. Translation: CASSATSGGQETQYF.

This clonotype was seen only a few times. The rearrangement joins TRBV20-1 to TRBJ1-4; tentatively, D is TRBD1 (6 bases). The germline V gene encodes CDR1 DFQATT and CDR2 SNEGSKA (reference sequence). The CDR3 covers 15 residues. Between the trimmed V and J ends, which lost 4 bases and 0 bases, there was a span of 12 bases. CDR3 in amino acids: CSATKGGTTNEKLFF. The DNA of the CDR3 is TGCAGTGCTACCAAGGGGGGAACAACTAATGAAAAACTGTTTTTT.

This clonotype came up a few times. V and J are TRBV5-1 and TRBJ1-5; 7 bases match TRBD1. J lost 3 bases, V lost 1 base, and 4 bases had no gene match. The CDR3 has 15 amino acids. CDR1 SGHRS and CDR2 YFSETQ come from the germline V gene. CDR3 sequence (DNA): TGCGCCAGCAGCTTGAGGGGGCCCCCCAATCAGCCCCAGCATTTT. It encodes CASSLRGPPNQPQHF. The full variable domain, its missing parts supplied by reference TRBV5-1 and TRBJ1-5, is KAGVTQTPRYLIKTRGQQVTLSCSPISGHRSVSWYQQTPGQGLQFLFEYFSETQRNKGNFPGRFSGRQFSNSRSEMNVSTLELGDSALYLCASSLRGPPNQPQHFGDGTRLSIL.

This clonotype has ten or more counts. The chain uses TRBV6-5 and TRBJ1-6; no definite D call. Germline CDR1 and CDR2: MNHEY and SVGAGI. CDR3 length: 15 residues. V shed 0 bases and J shed 7 bases, with 10 bases lying between them. CDR3 nucleotides: TGTGCCAGCAGTTACTCTCCCAGGCGGAATTCACCCCTCCACTTT. It yields the protein CASSYSPRRNSPLHF.

CDR3 sequence: CASSYSWDNSGNTIYF. Written as DNA, the CDR3 is TGTGCCAGCAGTTACTCGTGGGACAACTCTGGAAACACCATATATTTT. V and J are TRBV6-6 and TRBJ1-3; a possible D gene is TRBD1 (6 bases). Germline values: CDR1 MNHNY, CDR2 SVGAGI (reference sequence). This CDR3 has 16 amino acids. V shed 0 bases and J shed 0 bases, with 9 bases lying between them.

This chain uses TRBV11-2 with TRBJ2-1; 8 nucleotides align to TRBD2. The CDR3 loop spans 16 amino acids. Germline CDR1 is SGHAT and CDR2 is FQNNGV. Germline trimming cut 1 base from V and 9 bases from J; bases unmatched to any gene: 11. CDR3 in amino acids: CASSLGQQAGGGEQFF. The CDR3 DNA is TGTGCCAGCAGCTTAGGCCAGCAGGCGGGGGGAGGTGAGCAGTTCTTC.

This clonotype was counted between two and nine times. The chain employs TRBV12-3 or TRBV12-4 and TRBJ2-5, with a possible D match to TRBD2 (6 bases). This CDR3 has 13 amino acids. Trimming cost V 6 bases and J 7 bases, with 15 bases left between them. The CDR3 loop is CASSRDFTGTQYF. For the CDR3, the DNA is TGTGCCAGCAGCCGGGACTTTACTGGGACCCAGTACTTC.

The chain carries TRBV7-9 and TRBJ2-7; TRBD2 aligns across 13 bases. CDR1 is SEHNR and CDR2 is FQNEAQ in the germline V gene (reference sequence). The trim removed 5 bases at V and 5 bases at J, leaving 12 bases unmatched. The CDR3 sequence is 17 residues long. This CDR3 is CASSRSGTSGTMDEQYV. The CDR3 DNA reads as TGTGCCAGCAGCCGTTCCGGGACTAGCGGGACTATGGACGAGCAGTACGTC.

This clonotype showed up just a few times. The chain joins TRBV6-1 to TRBJ1-1; D perhaps matches TRBD1 (6 bases). V dropped 4 bases and J dropped 1 base, with 7 bases sitting between them. Germline lookup yields CDR1 MNHNS and CDR2 SASEGT. CDR3 length equals 13 residues. In DNA, the CDR3 is TGTGCCAGCAGTGCGACAGGGAACACTGAAGCTTTCTTT. It yields the protein CASSATGNTEAFF.

The chain links TRBV28 to TRBJ1-2, with D possibly matching TRBD1 (6 bases). The CDR3 is made up of 14 amino acids. The V end lost 5 bases, the J end lost 4 bases, and 14 bases lay between the germline ends. CDR1 and CDR2 (germline): MDHEN, SYDVKM. CDR3 coding DNA: TGTGCCAGCAGTCAACCGGGACAAGCCTATGGCTACACCTTC. Translating it yields CASSQPGQAYGYTF.

This clonotype was seen only a few times. The chain recombines TRBV15 with TRBJ2-6; D not resolved. Germline values: CDR1 LNHNV, CDR2 YYDKDF (reference sequence). CDR3 length: 15 residues. The ends were cut back, 5 bases at V and 2 bases at J, with 10 bases in the middle. CDR3 DNA sequence: TGTGCCACCAGCCAAACAAGAACTGGGGCCAACGTCCTGACTTTC. This translates into CATSQTRTGANVLTF.

In this sample, this clonotype turned up a few times. The chain recombines TRBV7-2 with TRBJ2-5; 12 bases line up with TRBD2. This CDR3 contains 17 residues. Trimming removed 5 bases from V and 5 bases from J; junction bases left unmatched: 12. Germline V lookup: CDR1 SGHTA, CDR2 FQGNSA. CDR3 protein: CASSNAPSGGALETQYF. The CDR3 region has the DNA TGTGCCAGCAGCAACGCCCCTAGCGGGGGGGCCCTGGAGACCCAGTACTTC.

At least ten counts were recorded for this clonotype. The chain joins TRBV12-3 or TRBV12-4 to TRBJ1-2, with D unclear. Deletions cut 4 bases from V and 4 bases from J, with 7 bases between. The CDR3 has 12 residues. The CDR3 DNA reads as TGTGCCAGCAGTTCCGGGATCTATGGCTACACCTTC. This codes for CASSSGIYGYTF.

The chain uses TRBV7-9 and TRBJ1-2, with D perhaps TRBD1 (5 bases). The CDR3 consists of 15 residues. The germline V gene has CDR1 SEHNR and CDR2 FQNEAQ (reference sequence). Trimming cost V 5 bases and J 4 bases, with 17 bases left between them. CDR3 amino acids: CASSTPNQGLYGYTF. The CDR3 DNA reads TGTGCCAGCAGCACTCCAAATCAGGGACTCTATGGCTACACCTTC.

The chain links TRBV6-2 or TRBV6-3 to TRBJ2-7; the D is unclear. CDR3 length equals 14 residues. Germline loops: CDR1 MNHEY, CDR2 SVGEGT. The V end was cut by 3 bases, the J end by 2 bases, with 11 bases between. CDR3 nucleotides: TGTGCCAGCAGTTATGACTCGCTGGCCTACGAGCAGTACGTC. It specifies CASSYDSLAYEQYV.

This clonotype turned up a few times. The gene calls are TRBV2 and TRBJ2-1; no firm D call. The CDR3 totals 13 residues. Looked up from germline, CDR1 is SNHLY and CDR2 is FYNNEI. V was shortened by 5 bases and J by 10 bases, with 15 bases between the two germline ends. The CDR3 DNA reads as TGTGCCAGCAGTCCGGACCTGGCCAGAGAGCAGTTCTTC. This codes for CASSPDLAREQFF.

The table lists this clonotype with many counts. The chain's CDR3 is CASSLAPVRETQYF. CDR3 in DNA: TGCGCCAGCAGCTTGGCCCCAGTCAGGGAGACCCAGTACTTC. This chain links TRBV5-1 with TRBJ2-5; D is unresolved. Germline assignment: CDR1 SGHRS and CDR2 YFSETQ. The length of the CDR3 is 14 residues. Deletions cut 0 bases from V and 5 bases from J, with 11 bases between.